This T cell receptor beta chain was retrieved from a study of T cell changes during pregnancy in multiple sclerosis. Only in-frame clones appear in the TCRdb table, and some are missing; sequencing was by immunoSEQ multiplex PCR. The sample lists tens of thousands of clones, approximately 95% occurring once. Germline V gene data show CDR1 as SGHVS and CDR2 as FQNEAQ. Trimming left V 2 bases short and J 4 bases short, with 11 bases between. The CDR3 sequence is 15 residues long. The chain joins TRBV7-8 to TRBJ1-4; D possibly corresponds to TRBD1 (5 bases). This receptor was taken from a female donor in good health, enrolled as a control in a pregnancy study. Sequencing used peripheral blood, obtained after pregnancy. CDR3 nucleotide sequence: TGTGCCAGCAGCTTACCAGGGCTCGGTAATGAAAAACTGTTTTTT. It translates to CASSLPGLGNEKLFF. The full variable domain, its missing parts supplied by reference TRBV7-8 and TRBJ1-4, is GAGVSQSPRYKVAKRGQDVALRCDPISGHVSLFWYQQALGQGPEFLTYFQNEAQLDKSGLPSDRFFAERPEGSVSTLKIQRTQQEDSAVYLCASSLPGLGNEKLFFGSGTQLSVL.